Below are 14 T cell receptor beta chains sequenced from a single sample in a study of radiotherapy plus CTLA-4 blockade in lung cancer. Generated by immunoSEQ multiplex PCR, the TCRdb table keeps only in-frame clones and is missing some. The sample consists of tens of thousands of clones, 84% of them appearing once. The specimen was peripheral blood, collected from a patient treated with radiotherapy plus ipilimumab. These receptor sequences come from a human donor with non-small cell lung cancer whose response to radiotherapy plus ipilimumab could not be evaluated.

The chain recombines TRBV2 with TRBJ2-1; tentative D call: TRBD2 (6 bases). This CDR3 has 13 residues. Deletions cut 2 bases from V and 9 bases from J, with 11 bases between. Looked up from germline, CDR1 is SNHLY and CDR2 is FYNNEI. CDR3 loop: CASSEYLASEQFF. DNA of the CDR3: TGTGCCAGCAGTGAATACCTAGCGAGTGAGCAGTTCTTC.

This clone was counted a few times. The chain has TRBV9 and TRBJ2-1; 10 bases map to TRBD2. CDR1 is SGDLS, CDR2 YYNGEE, per germline. The J segment lost 7 bases and the V segment lost 0 bases, leaving 7 bases of the junction unmatched. This CDR3 has 16 amino acids. The CDR3 here is CASSVVTSGVLNEQFF. Written as DNA, the CDR3 is TGTGCCAGCAGCGTAGTAACTAGCGGGGTTTTAAATGAGCAGTTCTTC.

V usage is TRBV18 and J usage is TRBJ2-5, with D maybe TRBD1 (6 bases). The J call may be wrong; the DNA end is better matched by TRBJ2-7. Looked up from germline, CDR1 is KGHSH and CDR2 is LQKENI. The CDR3 length is 15 residues. The CDR3 here is CASSPTTGHIYEQYF. CDR3 coding DNA: TGTGCCAGCTCACCCACCACGGGACACATCTACGAGCAGTACTTC.

The chain couples TRBV4-3 to TRBJ1-5; TRBD1 might be the D (5 bases). Trimming removed 0 bases from V and 5 bases from J, with 11 bases in between. The germline V gene encodes CDR1 LGHNA and CDR2 YSLEER. The CDR3 is 15 amino acids. Here the CDR3 reads CASSQDPGGYQPQHF. The CDR3 DNA reads as TGCGCCAGCAGCCAAGATCCGGGGGGTTATCAGCCCCAGCATTTT.

The rearrangement links TRBV30 to TRBJ2-5; D is perhaps TRBD1 (5 bases). V was cut by 5 bases and J by 5 bases, with 12 bases left in between. Germline values: CDR1 GTSNPN, CDR2 SVGIG (reference sequence). This CDR3 has 12 amino acids. The CDR3 loop is CAWSPAGETQYF. CDR3 coding DNA: TGTGCCTGGTCTCCCGCAGGGGAGACCCAGTACTTC.

V usage is TRBV5-4 and J usage is TRBJ2-1; TRBD2 aligns across 8 bases. Per the germline V gene, CDR1 is SGHNT and CDR2 is YYREEE (reference sequence). With 2 bases clipped from V and 13 bases from J, the junction kept 8 bases outside the gene matches. The CDR3 has 13 residues. CDR3 sequence reads: CASSFEYGTRQFF. The CDR3 bases are TGTGCCAGCAGCTTCGAATACGGGACTAGACAGTTCTTC.

The chain carries TRBV28 and TRBJ2-1; TRBD2 matches at 7 bases. Germline values: CDR1 MDHEN, CDR2 SYDVKM. Trimming at V came to 1 base and at J to 2 bases, leaving 2 bases not matched to a gene. This CDR3 has 15 amino acids. CDR3 amino acids: CASSLFAGAYNEQFF. In DNA, the CDR3 is TGTGCCAGCAGTTTATTTGCGGGAGCCTACAATGAGCAGTTCTTC.

The chain joins TRBV28 to TRBJ1-5, with 11 bases matching TRBD1. V trimming: 7 bases; J trimming: 4 bases; junction bases outside the gene matches: 6. Germline CDR1 reads MDHEN; CDR2 reads SYDVKM. The CDR3 loop spans 15 amino acids. CDR3 nucleotides: TGTGCCAGCACTGACGGGACAGGGGGTAATCAGCCCCAGCATTTT. Protein: CASTDGTGGNQPQHF.

Here the CDR3 DNA reads TGTGCCAGCAGACCGACTAAAGCTAGTGGCTACACCTTC. Its translation is CASRPTKASGYTF. The rearrangement joins TRBV6-5 to TRBJ1-2; no clear D gene. Trimming removed 6 bases from V and 7 bases from J, with 15 bases in between. The CDR3 has 13 residues. Germline V gene sequence: CDR1 MNHEY, CDR2 SVGAGI.

The gene calls are TRBV28 and TRBJ1-4, with 7 bases identical to TRBD1. J lost 7 bases, V lost 8 bases, and 16 bases had no gene match. Germline V gene sequence: CDR1 MDHEN, CDR2 SYDVKM. CDR3 length: 16 amino acids. The CDR3 region has the DNA TGTGCCAGCGGCGAAGGGGGCGCGGGGGGGAGTGAAAAACTGTTTTTT. It yields the protein CASGEGGAGGSEKLFF.

The rearrangement uses TRBV2 and TRBJ2-4, with D possibly TRBD2 on 6 matching bases. V dropped 8 bases and J dropped 2 bases, with 13 bases sitting between them. Germline values: CDR1 SNHLY, CDR2 FYNNEI. The CDR3 runs 14 residues. The CDR3 here is CASRGSISKNIQYF. CDR3 nucleotides: TGTGCCAGCCGGGGGTCCATTTCCAAAAACATTCAGTACTTC.

The chain joins TRBV4-3 to TRBJ2-1, with 7 nucleotides matching TRBD2. CDR3 length: 16 residues. Germline V gene data show CDR1 as LGHNA and CDR2 as YSLEER. Losses at the gene ends were 2 bases for V and 2 bases for J; bases not matched to a gene: 6. The DNA of the CDR3 is TGCGCCAGCAGCCAAACTGCTAGCGGAGCCTACAATGAGCAGTTCTTC. This sequence encodes CASSQTASGAYNEQFF.

The chain joins TRBV19 to TRBJ1-5; D not resolved. V shed 1 base and J shed 7 bases, with 8 bases lying between them. Looked up from germline, CDR1 is LNHDA and CDR2 is SQIVND (reference sequence). The CDR3 is made up of 13 amino acids. CDR3 nucleotides: TGTGCCAGTAGTATAGTTTCGGGGCAGCCCCAGCATTTT. It specifies CASSIVSGQPQHF.

This chain uses TRBV7-3 with TRBJ2-1; 9 bases map to TRBD1. This CDR3 is built from 13 residues. Germline values: CDR1 SGHTA, CDR2 FQGTGA. Losses at the gene ends were 3 bases for V and 14 bases for J; bases not matched to a gene: 8. The CDR3 region has the DNA TGTGCCAGCAGCTTCGCCCGGGACAGGGATAAGTTCTTC. Its translation is CASSFARDRDKFF.